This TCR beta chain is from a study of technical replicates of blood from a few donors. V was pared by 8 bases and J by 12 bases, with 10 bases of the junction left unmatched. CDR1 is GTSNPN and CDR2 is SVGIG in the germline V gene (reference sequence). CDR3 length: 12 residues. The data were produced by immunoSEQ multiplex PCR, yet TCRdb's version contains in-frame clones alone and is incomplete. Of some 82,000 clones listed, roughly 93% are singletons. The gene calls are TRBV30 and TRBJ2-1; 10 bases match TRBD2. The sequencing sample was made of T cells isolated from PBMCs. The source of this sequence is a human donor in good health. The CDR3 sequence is CAAITSGITQFF. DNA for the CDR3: TGTGCCGCCATTACTAGCGGGATTACGCAGTTCTTC.